Each of the 24 T cell receptor beta chains below was sequenced from the same sample in a study of cytomegalovirus exposure and HLA in healthy donors. The PCR was carried out with 60 Vbeta primers and 13 Jbeta primers. The table came from immunoSEQ multiplex PCR; TCRdb's copy has only in-frame clones and leaves some out. The table shows around 140,000 clones, with approximately 80% occurring only once. Specimen: PBMCs. Receptors were obtained from a man aged 35 to 55 in good health and CMV-seronegative.

Written as DNA, the CDR3 is TGTGCCAGCAGCGTAATGGCGGGGGGCCTGGAGACCCAGTACTTC. Translated: CASSVMAGGLETQYF. This chain joins TRBV9 and TRBJ2-5; the match to TRBD2 covers 8 bases. The germline gives CDR1 SGDLS, CDR2 YYNGEE. The CDR3 is made up of 15 amino acids. Germline trimming cut 1 base from V and 5 bases from J; bases unmatched to any gene: 7. The whole variable domain, filled in from reference TRBV9 and TRBJ2-5, reads DSGVTQTPKHLITATGQRVTLRCSPRSGDLSVYWYQQSLDQGLQFLIQYYNGEERAKGNILERFSAQQFPDLHSELNLSSLELGDSALYFCASSVMAGGLETQYFGPGTRLLVL.

The rearrangement links TRBV6-1 to TRBJ2-5, with D hard to call. Judging by the DNA end, TRBJ2-7 fits better; the J call may be wrong. Germline CDR1 and CDR2: MNHNS and SASEGT. The CDR3 is 14 residues long. Here the CDR3 DNA reads TGTGCCAGCAGTGAAGTGGGCACCTCCTACGAGCAGTACTTC. This translates into CASSEVGTSYEQYF.

This clone showed up just once. This chain connects TRBV10-3 to TRBJ2-7, with D hard to call. Germline values: CDR1 ENHRY, CDR2 SYGVKD. The germline V and J ends were trimmed by 2 bases and 0 bases, with 8 bases remaining between them. CDR3 size: 14 residues. CDR3 region: CAISEDKSSYEQYF. The DNA for the CDR3 is TGTGCCATCAGTGAGGACAAAAGCTCCTACGAGCAGTACTTC.

This chain uses TRBV6-5 with TRBJ1-6; 8 nucleotides align to TRBD1. The V gene's germline CDR1 is MNHEY and CDR2 SVGAGI. The CDR3 spans 15 residues. The junction had 2 bases not matched to a gene; V was cut back by 0 bases and J by 7 bases. The CDR3 reads CASSYSRTGNSPLHF. In nucleotides, the CDR3 is TGTGCCAGCAGTTACTCACGGACAGGGAATTCACCCCTCCACTTT.

V and J are TRBV5-6 and TRBJ2-6; D is possibly TRBD1 (5 bases). CDR3 length: 16 residues. Germline V gene lookup returns CDR1 SGHDT and CDR2 YYEEEE. V lost 2 bases and J 0 bases, leaving 9 bases between the germline ends. The CDR3 nucleotides are TGTGCCAGCAGCTTAACAGGACACTCTGGGGCCAACGTCCTGACTTTC. It is translated as CASSLTGHSGANVLTF.

J is TRBJ2-7 and V is TRBV18; D is unresolved. The CDR3 is made up of 12 amino acids. Germline assignment: CDR1 KGHSH and CDR2 LQKENI. Trimming removed 0 bases from V and 6 bases from J, with 6 bases in between. CDR3 in amino acids: CASSPPSSEQYF. In DNA form, the CDR3 reads TGTGCCAGCTCACCACCGAGCTCCGAGCAGTACTTC.

This chain uses TRBV5-6 with TRBJ1-3; D call uncertain. The CDR3 consists of 14 residues. Germline V gives CDR1 SGHDT, CDR2 YYEEEE. With 0 bases removed from V and 0 bases from J, the gap between germline ends came to 4 bases. Here the CDR3 reads CASSLVLSGNTIYF. CDR3 nucleotide sequence: TGTGCCAGCAGCTTGGTCCTCTCTGGAAACACCATATATTTT.

The chain has TRBV2 and TRBJ1-2, with a possible D match to TRBD1 (5 bases). There are 15 residues in the CDR3. Germline V gene lookup returns CDR1 SNHLY and CDR2 FYNNEI. The germline V and J ends were trimmed by 2 bases and 1 base, with 11 bases remaining between them. CDR3 in amino acids: CASSELSGINYGYTF. In DNA form, the CDR3 reads TGTGCCAGCAGTGAACTCTCAGGGATTAACTATGGCTACACCTTC.

This clone appeared once. The chain links TRBV2 to TRBJ2-5; 7 bases map to TRBD1. V lost 5 bases, J lost 2 bases, and 5 bases stayed unmatched. The CDR3 length is 14 residues. The germline gives CDR1 SNHLY, CDR2 FYNNEI. The CDR3 sequence is CASSSDRPQETQYF. CDR3 bases: TGTGCCAGCAGTTCGGACAGGCCTCAAGAGACCCAGTACTTC.

J is TRBJ1-6 and V is TRBV7-2; D remains ambiguous. The length of the CDR3 is 13 residues. V was pared by 1 base and J by 7 bases, with 5 bases between. Per germline, CDR1 SGHTA and CDR2 FQGNSA. Written as DNA, the CDR3 is TGTGCCAGCAGCTTAGATCAGAATTCACCCCTCCACTTT. As protein: CASSLDQNSPLHF.

CDR3 region: CASTKGAYNSPLHF. The CDR3 DNA reads TGCGCCAGCACGAAGGGGGCATATAATTCACCCCTCCACTTT. The chain joins TRBV10-2 to TRBJ1-6, with TRBD1 matching over 7 bases. The CDR3 spans 14 residues. V lost 7 bases to trimming and J lost 4 bases; unmatched junction nucleotides: 4. Per the germline V gene, CDR1 is WSHSY and CDR2 is SAAADI.

This chain joins TRBV12-5 and TRBJ1-5; possibly TRBD1 for D (5 bases). Trimming removed 1 base at V and 7 bases at J, with 14 bases between. The CDR3 consists of 15 residues. Germline CDR1 LGHNT, CDR2 FRNRAP. CDR3 in DNA: TGTGCTAGTGGTTTGGCAGGGAATCCTCGCCAGCCCCAGCATTTT. It specifies CASGLAGNPRQPQHF.

The V and J genes are TRBV30 and TRBJ2-5; 9 positions match TRBD1. Germline V lookup: CDR1 GTSNPN, CDR2 SVGIG (reference sequence). J gave up 4 bases and V 0 bases, and 9 bases lay outside the gene matches. The CDR3 spans 16 residues. This CDR3 is CAWSVKNTGGRETQYF. CDR3 DNA: TGTGCCTGGAGTGTAAAGAACACAGGGGGCCGAGAGACCCAGTACTTC.

The rearrangement uses TRBV2 and TRBJ2-5; no clear D gene. This CDR3 comprises 15 residues. In germline, CDR1 is SNHLY, CDR2 FYNNEI. The V end was cut by 1 base, the J end by 1 base, with 10 bases between. CDR3 in amino acids: CASSEVVGSQETQYF. CDR3 DNA sequence: TGTGCCAGCAGTGAAGTTGTGGGCAGCCAAGAGACCCAGTACTTC.

This rearrangement joins TRBV2 to TRBJ1-2; TRBD1 agrees at 12 bases. The CDR3 sequence is 16 residues long. Trimming cost V 6 bases and J 4 bases; bases outside gene matches: 9. CDR1 is SNHLY, CDR2 FYNNEI, per germline. The CDR3 nucleotides read TGTGCCAGCAGCCGAGGGACAGGGGGCGCCGGCTATGGCTACACCTTC. It specifies CASSRGTGGAGYGYTF.

This chain joins TRBV5-4 and TRBJ1-1; TRBD1 matches 7 bases. The germline V gene encodes CDR1 SGHNT and CDR2 YYREEE (reference sequence). CDR3 size: 13 residues. Losses at the gene ends were 1 base for V and 10 bases for J; bases not matched to a gene: 7. The CDR3 nucleotides are TGTGCCAGCAGCTTGCAGGGGGGCCCCTCAGCTTTCTTT. Amino acids: CASSLQGGPSAFF. The variable domain in full, with the rest retrieved from reference TRBV5-4 and TRBJ1-1, is ETGVTQSPTHLIKTRGQQVTLRCSSQSGHNTVSWYQQALGQGPQFIFQYYREEENGRGNFPPRFSGLQFPNYSSELNVNALELDDSALYLCASSLQGGPSAFFGQGTRLTVV.

The chain has TRBV7-2 and TRBJ2-2, with D possibly matching TRBD2 (5 bases). The germline V gene has CDR1 SGHTA and CDR2 FQGNSA. Trimming shortened V by 1 base and J by 4 bases, and 13 bases separated the two germline ends. The CDR3 has 16 residues. CDR3 in amino acids: CASSLVGTRSTGELFF. The DNA of the CDR3 is TGTGCCAGCAGCTTAGTCGGAACTAGATCCACCGGGGAGCTGTTTTTT.

The J gene is TRBJ2-3, the V gene TRBV4-2, with TRBD2 matching over 7 bases. V was clipped by 4 bases and J by 3 bases; unmatched bases: 10. CDR1 is LGHNA and CDR2 is YNFKEQ in the germline V gene. The CDR3 has 16 residues. In nucleotides, the CDR3 is TGTGCCAGCAGCCGTTTAATGGCTAGCGGAACAGATACGCAGTATTTT. The encoded protein is CASSRLMASGTDTQYF.

The chain has TRBV5-4 and TRBJ2-3; 7 bases fit TRBD1. In germline, CDR1 is SGHNT, CDR2 YYREEE (reference sequence). The CDR3 has 16 amino acids. V lost 2 bases to trimming and J lost 0 bases; unmatched junction nucleotides: 6. CDR3 coding DNA: TGTGCCAGCAGCTTACCCGACAGGGTAAGCACAGATACGCAGTATTTT. The encoded protein is CASSLPDRVSTDTQYF. The full variable domain, in which reference TRBV5-4 and TRBJ2-3 provide the parts outside the CDR3, is ETGVTQSPTHLIKTRGQQVTLRCSSQSGHNTVSWYQQALGQGPQFIFQYYREEENGRGNFPPRFSGLQFPNYSSELNVNALELDDSALYLCASSLPDRVSTDTQYFGPGTRLTVL.

The gene calls are TRBV7-9 and TRBJ1-4; D perhaps matches TRBD1 (6 bases). Trimming took 5 bases from V and 2 from J, leaving 9 bases between them. The CDR3 is 14 residues long. The germline CDR1 and CDR2 sequences are SEHNR and FQNEAQ (reference sequence). The CDR3 nucleotides are TGTGCCAGCAGCATACAGGGTACTAATGAAAAACTGTTTTTT. It is translated as CASSIQGTNEKLFF.

This clone was observed once. V is TRBV7-2 and J is TRBJ1-1, with 8 bases identical to TRBD1. Trimming removed 5 bases from V and 2 bases from J; junction bases left unmatched: 4. CDR1 SGHTA and CDR2 FQGNSA come from the germline V gene. The CDR3 contains 14 residues. The DNA for the CDR3 is TGTGCCAGCAGCACAGGACAGGGAAACACTGAAGCTTTCTTT. Translation gives CASSTGQGNTEAFF.

This clone showed up just a few times. CDR3 nucleotide sequence: TGTGCCAGCAGTCCCGGACTAGCAAGGGTGGTGCAGTACTTC. It specifies CASSPGLARVVQYF. The chain recombines TRBV6-5 with TRBJ2-7; 8 positions agree with TRBD2. This CDR3 contains 14 residues. Germline assignment: CDR1 MNHEY and CDR2 SVGAGI. V trimming: 5 bases; J trimming: 9 bases; junction bases outside the gene matches: 12.

The chain uses TRBV6-5 and TRBJ1-2, with D perhaps matching TRBD1 (5 bases). V lost 6 bases to trimming and J lost 8 bases, with 19 bases between them. Germline V lookup: CDR1 MNHEY, CDR2 SVGAGI. There are 14 residues in the CDR3. CDR3 in amino acids: CASSKTGSLFGYTF. The CDR3 nucleotides read TGTGCCAGCAGCAAAACAGGTTCTCTATTCGGCTACACCTTC.

The gene calls are TRBV30 and TRBJ1-3, with 8 nucleotides matching TRBD1. Germline assignment: CDR1 GTSNPN and CDR2 SVGIG (reference sequence). The V segment lost 1 base and the J segment 0 bases; nucleotides outside the gene matches: 2. The CDR3 totals 15 residues. DNA of the CDR3: TGTGCCTGGAGTGGGGACAGGAGCTCTGGAAACACCATATATTTT. Protein: CAWSGDRSSGNTIYF.